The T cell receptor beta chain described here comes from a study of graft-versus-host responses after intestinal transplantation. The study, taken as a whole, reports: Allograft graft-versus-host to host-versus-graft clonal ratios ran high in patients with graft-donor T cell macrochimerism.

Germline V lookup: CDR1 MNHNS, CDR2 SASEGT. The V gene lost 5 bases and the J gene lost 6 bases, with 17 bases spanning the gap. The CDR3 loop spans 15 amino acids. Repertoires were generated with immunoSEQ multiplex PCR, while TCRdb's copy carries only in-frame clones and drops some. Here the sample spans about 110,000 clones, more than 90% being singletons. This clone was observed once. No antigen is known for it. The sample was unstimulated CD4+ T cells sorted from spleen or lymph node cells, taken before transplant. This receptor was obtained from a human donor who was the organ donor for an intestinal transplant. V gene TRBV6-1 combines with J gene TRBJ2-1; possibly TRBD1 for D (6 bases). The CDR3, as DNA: TGTGCCAGCAGTACCGCTACTAGACAGGTCAATGAGCAGTTCTTC. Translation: CASSTATRQVNEQFF.